A selection of T cell receptor beta chains follows, all from one sample in a study of T cell responses to AZD1222 COVID-19 vaccine. The assay was immunoSEQ multiplex PCR, and TCRdb's table has in-frame clones only and misses some. Here the sample spans roughly 81,000 clones, 70% to 90% being singletons. Here the sequenced sample was peripheral blood, taken on day 0 of AZD1222 vaccination. The receptors were gathered from an adult in good health. Each CDR3 is given with its conserved first and last residue. Fields, in order: V gene, clone size, J gene, D gene, CDR3 protein, CDR3 DNA. A D gene is named only where the DNA matches it firmly. Not all rows give a size; the values are once, few, many and, for expanded clones, a class.

>TRBV9|.|TRBJ2-7|TRBD1
CASSAGQGASEQYF
TGTGCCAGCAGCGCGGGACAGGGGGCAAGCGAGCAGTACTTC
>TRBV4-1|.|TRBJ2-7|TRBD2
CASSHQFPSSGRAYEQYF
TGCGCCAGCAGCCACCAATTCCCTTCTAGCGGGAGGGCCTACGAGCAGTACTTC
>TRBV5-1|.|TRBJ1-3|.
CASSLEGSNSGNTIYF
TGCGCCAGCAGCTTGGAGGGGTCGAACTCTGGAAACACCATATATTTT
>TRBV15|.|TRBJ1-4|.
CATSRDIGRDEKLFF
TGTGCCACCAGCAGAGACATCGGACGTGATGAAAAACTGTTTTTT
>TRBV9|once|TRBJ1-1|TRBD1
CASSPRQGEPFF
TGTGCCAGCAGCCCCCGACAGGGGGAACCTTTCTTT
>TRBV24-1|once|TRBJ2-7|.
CATSDYEFYEQYF
TGTGCCACCAGTGATTACGAATTCTACGAGCAGTACTTC
>TRBV28|.|TRBJ2-7|TRBD1
CATIRTGGTYEQYF
TGTGCCACCATTCGGACAGGGGGAACCTACGAGCAGTACTTC
>TRBV5-1|once|TRBJ2-7|TRBD1
CASSWQGAPGEQYF
TGCGCCAGCAGTTGGCAGGGGGCGCCCGGCGAGCAGTACTTC
>TRBV7-8|.|TRBJ2-1|.
CASSSLGGDEQFF
TGTGCCAGCAGCTCTTTAGGGGGTGATGAGCAGTTCTTC
>TRBV18|.|TRBJ2-1|.
CASSPSRDNEQFF
TGTGCCAGCTCACCAAGCAGGGACAATGAGCAGTTCTTC
>TRBV15|.|TRBJ2-5|.
CATSRDRNQETQYF
TGTGCCACCAGCAGAGATAGGAACCAAGAGACCCAGTACTTC
>TRBV7-9|.|TRBJ2-5|.
CASSLVGHHQETQYF
TGTGCCAGCAGCTTAGTGGGACATCACCAAGAGACCCAGTACTTC
>TRBV4-2|.|TRBJ2-6|.
CASRQTTGRATSGANVLTF
TGTGCCAGCAGACAAACGACAGGGAGGGCAACCTCTGGGGCCAACGTCCTGACTTTC
>TRBV12-3/TRBV12-4|.|TRBJ2-7|.
CASSATYEQYF
TGTGCCAGCAGTGCCACCTACGAGCAGTACTTC
>TRBV9|.|TRBJ1-5|TRBD1
CASSVGTGGANQPQHF
TGTGCCAGCAGCGTAGGGACAGGGGGTGCCAATCAGCCCCAGCATTTT
>TRBV7-9|.|TRBJ2-7|.
CASSHPLSGTRSYEQYF
TGTGCCAGCAGCCATCCCCTCTCCGGGACTCGCTCCTACGAGCAGTACTTC
>TRBV5-1|once|TRBJ2-7|TRBD1
CASSLGSTGRAYEQYF
TGCGCCAGCAGCCTGGGGTCGACAGGGAGAGCCTACGAGCAGTACTTC
>TRBV11-3|.|TRBJ2-7|TRBD2
CASSLMGLAGGSGYEQYF
TGTGCCAGCAGCTTAATGGGACTAGCGGGAGGATCGGGCTACGAGCAGTACTTC
>TRBV6-6|.|TRBJ2-5|.
CASSYPGAQETQYF
TGTGCCAGCAGTTACCCCGGAGCGCAAGAGACCCAGTACTTC
>TRBV7-9|.|TRBJ1-1|.
CASSLRVTEAFF
TGTGCCAGCAGCTTACGGGTAACTGAAGCTTTCTTT
>TRBV5-1|.|TRBJ2-5|.
CASSFSGEETQYF
TGCGCCAGCAGCTTCAGCGGAGAAGAGACCCAGTACTTC
>TRBV11-2|.|TRBJ1-3|.
CASSATVVGNTIYF
TGTGCCAGCAGCGCGACAGTTGTTGGAAACACCATATATTTT
>TRBV19|.|TRBJ1-1|.
CASRNRQSRTEAFF
TGTGCCTCTAGAAATCGACAGTCCCGAACTGAAGCTTTCTTT
>TRBV11-3|once|TRBJ2-7|.
CASSPRWDYEQYF
TGTGCCAGCAGCCCGCGCTGGGACTACGAGCAGTACTTC
>TRBV27|.|TRBJ2-7|TRBD1
CASSTKTGVGYEQYF
TGTGCCAGCAGTACCAAGACAGGGGTGGGTTACGAGCAGTACTTC
>TRBV7-9|.|TRBJ2-2|.
CASSSRGRPGELFF
TGTGCCAGCAGCTCCCGCGGGCGGCCCGGGGAGCTGTTTTTT
>TRBV6-6|.|TRBJ2-7|.
CASRSRDEQYF
TGTGCCAGCAGGAGCAGGGACGAGCAGTACTTC
>TRBV6-5|.|TRBJ1-3|.
CASSYSTLGNTIYF
TGTGCCAGCAGTTACTCGACACTGGGAAACACCATATATTTT
>TRBV30|.|TRBJ2-7|.
CAWRGRRSSYEQYF
TGTGCCTGGAGAGGTCGGCGGTCTTCCTACGAGCAGTACTTC
>TRBV15|.|TRBJ1-3|.
CATSRARRDTIYF
TGTGCCACCAGCAGAGCACGGAGGGACACCATATATTTT
>TRBV5-1|.|TRBJ2-7|.
CASSLERGAEQYF
TGCGCCAGCAGCTTGGAACGGGGGGCCGAGCAGTACTTC
>TRBV19|.|TRBJ2-2|.
CASSTARLLTTGELFF
TGTGCCAGTAGTACCGCCCGACTGTTGACGACCGGGGAGCTGTTTTTT
>TRBV5-6|.|TRBJ2-7|TRBD2
CASSLEGGSPIKKQYF
TGTGCCAGCAGCTTGGAAGGCGGGAGCCCAATCAAGAAGCAGTACTTC
>TRBV24-1|once|TRBJ2-3|TRBD2
CATSGGLAGVTGTQYF
TGTGCCACCAGTGGGGGACTAGCGGGAGTAACAGGTACGCAGTATTTT
>TRBV7-2|.|TRBJ1-2|TRBD1
CASSATLAGGKNYGYTF
TGTGCCAGCAGCGCCACCCTAGCAGGGGGGAAAAACTATGGCTACACCTTC
>TRBV6-6|once|TRBJ1-1|TRBD1
CASRSPSRDRVDAFF
TGTGCCAGCAGGTCTCCATCTCGGGACAGGGTGGATGCTTTCTTT
>TRBV3-1/TRBV3-2|.|TRBJ2-1|.
CASSPPAGHEQFF
TGTGCCAGCAGCCCACCGGCCGGGCATGAGCAGTTCTTC
>TRBV7-6|.|TRBJ2-7|.
CASSLEVSGAINEQYF
TGTGCCAGCAGCTTAGAGGTAAGCGGAGCGATCAACGAGCAGTACTTC